This T cell receptor (beta chain) was captured in a study of shared clonotypes between healthy human individuals (dated by TCRdb to about 2020). Study-wide context: The cohort included three men and a couple of women between 18 and 49 years of age. Libraries were prepared and TCR repertoires were sequenced by different laboratories using diverse techniques, in order to increase sequencing depth and limit assay-specific biases. For each donor, three plates each were used for CD4 naive and CD4 memory, two plates were used for CD8 naive, and one plate was used for CD8 memory. Blood TCR repertoires of roughly 5 healthy adults were deeply sequenced to estimate repertoire size and the extent of clonotype sharing between individuals. Each donor's leukapheresis produced roughly between roughly 0.85 and 10 billion PBMCs.

The donors were healthy, HIV-negative adults with no recently reported acute infections or vaccinations. Every donor was a Caucasian adult residing in Nashville, Tennessee, USA. CD4+ T cells were enriched by magnetic negative selection; naive cells were then positively selected on CD45RA, and the negative fraction formed the memory subset. Blood was obtained by leukapheresis, after which PBMCs were separated by Ficoll-Histopaque density gradient centrifugation and cryopreserved in liquid nitrogen vapor phase. Purity and quantity of every magnetically sorted T cell population were checked by analytical flow cytometry. Genomic DNA was isolated from each sorted fraction and quantified by UV absorbance on a Nanodrop 2000c. The paper as a whole reports these results and caveats: Compared with non-shared clonotypes, clonotypes shared by all four sorted-subset donors had higher generation probabilities. Estimated clonotype richness was generally larger for naive than for memory subsets. Incomplete sequencing was indicated by rarefaction of sorted-subset datasets, despite the large sequencing depth. Pairwise subsampling led to the expectation that sequencing depth would affect the degree of clonotype sharing among donors. Because the study included only a small number of donors, the genetic and exposure-history diversity represented was limited. Across a handful of donors, around 5% of naive CD4, 3.5% of naive CD8, approximately 2.5% of memory CD4, and approximately 0.4% of memory CD8 clonotypes were shared. Sampling was limited to blood, and TCR repertoires in tissue likely differ from TCR repertoires in blood.

This clone came up once. Its antigen is unknown. No clone much larger than this one lies a single base away; base qualities are absent. Using the deep immunoSEQ assay, multiplex PCR amplified TCR CDR3 regions from genomic DNA. Extracted genomic DNA from each cell subset was distributed evenly across all wells of several immunoSEQ 96-well plates, and each plate was treated as a replicate. Each replicate PCR for sorted subsets received about 220 ng genomic DNA, equal to around 32,000 T cell genomes. The purified libraries were quantified using a Qubit 3.0 fluorometer, sized with a Bioanalyzer 2100, and then quantified again using the KAPA Library Quantification kit. Every immunoSEQ 96-well plate was sequenced on a dedicated single-read 150-cycle Illumina NextSeq 550 flow cell. Turning to the authors' computational methods: Because only junctional sequences without quality scores were contained in the immunoSEQ output, filtering matching that applied to full-length reads could not be performed. To assign V/J genes and CDR3, sequences were annotated against IMGT germline references using PyIR, a Python wrapper for IgBLAST v1.9. Reads were removed for weak V/J assignments (E-value above 1e-6), missing CDR3, stop codons, out-of-frame junctions, or ambiguous translated residues. V3J clonotypes were defined by identical inferred V gene, J gene, and CDR3 amino acid sequence. The percentage overlap between two repertoires was calculated by dividing the number of shared unique clonotypes by the size of the smaller repertoire. Repertoire richness was assessed with RTK rarefaction, the Chao1 estimator, and Recon v2.1 estimates of unobserved clonotypes. OLGA was used to compute generation probabilities for all TCRbeta clonotypes that the gDNA method yielded from several donors. Sourced from immuneACCESS, this table was stored by TCRdb with only in-frame sequences that have V and J called. A share of the clones is absent; for the studies checked, an unresolved V gene accounts for under half, and the remainder has no known explanation. The DNA gave D and trimming, while V, J and clone size come from that table. Across this sample there are roughly 2.6 million clones, with over 85% seen only once. Together, the top ten hold 0.14% of the sample.

Sequenced: naive CD4+ T cells sorted from blood. Read against the paper, the sample's cell subset or site label means: CD45RA+ positively selected. The clonotype comes from a young man in good health.

The CDR3 reads CASSLGDSSYEQYF. The sequenced DNA: TGTGCCAGCAGCCTAGGGGACAGCTCCTACGAGCAGTACTTC. Recombination linked TRBV6-5 to TRBJ2-7; TRBD1 lines up with 7 middle nucleotides. Ends trimmed: V by 6 bases, J by 0 bases; bases unmatched to a gene: 5. The germline V gene gives CDR1 as MNHEY and CDR2 as SVGAGI. The CDR3 spans 14 residues, from the cysteine through the phenylalanine. CDR3 DNA is the only sequence kept; it has 42 bases, read in frame from the first base.